The clone carrying this TCR beta chain is a singleton in its sample. These data come from a study of control samples from healthy donors and cancer patients. The repertoire was sequenced with immunoSEQ multiplex PCR; TCRdb's copy has only in-frame clones and lacks some. The sample consists of just over 80,000 clones, roughly 90% of them appearing once. CDR1 is SGHNT, CDR2 YENEEA, per germline. The CDR3 runs to 17 residues. With 5 bases clipped from V and 8 bases from J, the junction kept 12 bases outside the gene matches. This chain links TRBV11-3 with TRBJ2-1, with TRBD2 matching over 13 bases. This receptor was taken from a middle-aged man in good health. The sample was blood. This CDR3 is CASSKGLTSGGRDEQFF. In DNA, the CDR3 is TGTGCCAGCAGCAAGGGCTTGACTAGCGGGGGGCGGGATGAGCAGTTCTTC. Complete variable domain (other parts from reference TRBV11-3 and TRBJ2-1): EAGVVQSPRYKIIEKKQPVAFWCNPISGHNTLYWYLQNLGQGPELLIRYENEEAVDDSQLPKDRFSAERLKGVDSTLKIQPAELGDSAVYLCASSKGLTSGGRDEQFFGPGTRLTVL.